What follows describes a single T cell receptor beta chain. TCRdb's copy holds only in-frame clones and misses some; the assay was immunoSEQ multiplex PCR. The sample has 95,000 to 150,000 clones; more than 85% are singletons. V gave up 0 bases and J gave up 2 bases, with 20 bases separating them. Per germline, CDR1 SGHDN and CDR2 FVKESK. The CDR3 consists of 19 residues. This specimen belongs to a study of control samples from healthy donors and cancer patients. The chain employs TRBV14 and TRBJ2-1; no definite D call. This TCR was sampled from a woman aged 18-30 years in good health. Sequenced input: blood. The CDR3 DNA reads as TGTGCCAGCAGCCAAGATTCGCAAGGGCCGCGAGCGACCTACAATGAGCAGTTCTTC. Translated: CASSQDSQGPRATYNEQFF.